These 18 T cell receptor beta chains were all obtained from the same sample, sequenced in a study of T cell repertoires in cytomegalovirus infection. One entry per CDR3 protein results from TCRdb running MiXCR on the reads. The data show about 830,000 distinct CDR3 sequences, approximately 32% seen once. Their target antigens are unknown. Sequenced material: cultured CD8+ T cells from PBMCs, taken from culture after CMV antigen stimulation. The receptors shown here come from a human donor in good health (CMV status not recorded). Some clones in this sample may be carry-over from other donors' samples.

This clonotype was found a few times. The chain combines TRBV19 with TRBJ2-7; perhaps D is TRBD1 or TRBD2 (5 bases each). This CDR3 has 14 residues. Germline V lookup: CDR1 LNHDA, CDR2 SQIVND (reference sequence). V gave up 6 bases and J gave up 2 bases, with 14 bases separating them. This CDR3 is CASSPLGTPYEQYF. For the CDR3, the DNA is TGTGCCAGTAGCCCCCTCGGGACCCCCTACGAGCAGTACTTC.

The chain links TRBV6-2 or TRBV6-3 to TRBJ2-4; possibly TRBD1 for D (5 bases). The CDR3 covers 14 residues. V lost 2 bases and J 8 bases, leaving 13 bases between the germline ends. Germline V gene sequence: CDR1 MNHEY, CDR2 SVGEGT. The CDR3 region is CASSYRTPPDIQYF. The CDR3 DNA reads as TGTGCCAGCAGTTACCGGACACCCCCCGACATTCAGTACTTC.

This chain joins TRBV7-8 and TRBJ2-5; 9 positions agree with TRBD2. Germline V CDR1 and CDR2: SGHVS, FQNEAQ. V was clipped by 10 bases and J by 4 bases; unmatched bases: 13. The CDR3 has 15 amino acids. Here the CDR3 reads CATTSSGGLIETQYF. CDR3 bases: TGTGCCACCACCAGCAGCGGGGGGCTTATAGAGACCCAGTACTTC.

The chain employs TRBV28 and TRBJ2-1; no clear D gene. The CDR3 spans 19 residues. The germline gives CDR1 MDHEN, CDR2 SYDVKM. The V gene lost 4 bases and the J gene lost 4 bases, with 26 bases spanning the gap. The CDR3 sequence: CASSSETIRPRSIYNEQFF. In DNA form, the CDR3 reads TGTGCCAGCAGTTCAGAAACCATCAGGCCACGGAGCATTTACAATGAGCAGTTCTTC.

This clonotype was seen a few times. V gene TRBV6-5 combines with J gene TRBJ1-1; D not certain. The V gene's germline CDR1 is MNHEY and CDR2 SVGAGI. The CDR3 is made up of 15 amino acids. The V and J ends lost 0 bases and 4 bases respectively, with 12 bases between them. The CDR3 sequence is CASSYSMGFATEAFF. CDR3 in DNA: TGTGCCAGCAGTTACTCGATGGGGTTTGCCACTGAAGCTTTCTTT.

The CDR3 reads CASSSQPGDSRVPQHF. In nucleotides, the CDR3 is TGTGCCAGTAGTTCCCAGCCCGGGGACAGCCGAGTGCCCCAGCATTTT. The V gene is TRBV19, the J gene TRBJ1-5, with 7 bases matching TRBD1. V dropped 5 bases and J dropped 9; count of bases not matched to a gene: 16. Germline V gives CDR1 LNHDA, CDR2 SQIVND (reference sequence). The CDR3 is 16 residues long.

The gene calls are TRBV11-3 and TRBJ1-1, with 8 bases matching TRBD1. The germline V gene has CDR1 SGHNT and CDR2 YENEEA. Germline trimming cut 7 bases from V and 1 base from J; bases unmatched to any gene: 20. There are 19 residues in the CDR3. The CDR3 is CASILRTSVGTGSNTEAFF. CDR3 DNA: TGTGCCAGCATACTACGGACCTCAGTTGGGACAGGATCGAACACTGAAGCTTTCTTT.

In DNA form, the CDR3 reads TGTGCCAGCAGCCCCGGGGGGGCGAGGTCCTACGAGCAGTACGTC. Translation gives CASSPGGARSYEQYV. V gene TRBV27 combines with J gene TRBJ2-7; TRBD2 matches 8 bases. The CDR3 has 15 residues. V shed 6 bases and J 1 base; nucleotides not matched to a gene: 8. Per the germline V gene, CDR1 is MNHEY and CDR2 is SMNVEV (reference sequence).

The chain is built from TRBV10-3 and TRBJ2-5, with 12 positions matching TRBD2. The germline gives CDR1 ENHRY, CDR2 SYGVKD. The CDR3 contains 18 residues. The ends lost 3 bases at V and 0 bases at J; junction bases unmatched: 8. CDR3 protein: CAISERLAGAGYQETQYF. The DNA for the CDR3 is TGTGCCATCAGTGAACGACTAGCGGGGGCCGGATACCAAGAGACCCAGTACTTC.

A note on this clonotype: With a much larger clone just one base away, this may be a read error. The chain joins TRBV7-2 to TRBJ1-1; D unclear. Germline values: CDR1 SGHTA, CDR2 FQGNSA. The ends were cut back, 5 bases at V and 8 bases at J, with 18 bases in the middle. The CDR3 runs 14 residues. CDR3 protein: CASSTPIPRVEAFF. In DNA, the CDR3 is TGTGCCAGCAGCACCCCTATCCCCCGGGTGGAAGCTTTCTTT.

J is TRBJ2-7 and V is TRBV6-1, with 8 nucleotides matching TRBD1. With V trimmed by 8 bases and J by 3 bases, 12 bases remained unmatched. This CDR3 contains 15 residues. Germline V gene data show CDR1 as MNHNS and CDR2 as SASEGT. Written as DNA, the CDR3 is TGTGCCAGCTCCTCGGACAGGGATCGATTCTACGAGCAGTACGTC. It translates to CASSSDRDRFYEQYV.

There are a few counts of this clonotype. V gene TRBV10-3 combines with J gene TRBJ1-1; TRBD1 matches at 10 bases. Germline V gives CDR1 ENHRY, CDR2 SYGVKD. This CDR3 region has 14 residues. V was pared by 6 bases and J by 5 bases, with 6 bases of the junction left unmatched. The CDR3 sequence: CAISRPGQGTEAFF. The CDR3, as DNA: TGTGCCATCAGCCGACCGGGACAGGGGACTGAAGCTTTCTTT.

The table lists this clonotype with many counts. This chain links TRBV7-2 with TRBJ2-7; D remains ambiguous. The V gene's germline CDR1 is SGHTA and CDR2 FQGNSA. V lost 5 bases, J lost 1 base, and 9 bases lay in between. The CDR3 has 13 residues. The CDR3 coding sequence is TGTGCCAGCAGCCCCCCCTTGTCCTACGAGCAGTACGTC. This gives the protein CASSPPLSYEQYV.

The chain recombines TRBV7-2 with TRBJ2-5; D possibly corresponds to TRBD2 (5 bases). This CDR3 contains 14 residues. Germline assignment: CDR1 SGHTA and CDR2 FQGNSA. V lost 7 bases, J lost 5 bases, and 17 bases lay in between. CDR3 loop: CASTENNPGETQYF. The CDR3 DNA is TGTGCCAGCACCGAGAACAATCCGGGGGAGACCCAGTACTTC.

This clonotype is a singleton in its sample. V is TRBV6-5 and J is TRBJ2-1, with unresolved D. The germline V and J ends were trimmed by 6 bases and 5 bases, with 11 bases remaining between them. Per the germline V gene, CDR1 is MNHEY and CDR2 is SVGAGI. The CDR3 covers 13 residues. Written as DNA, the CDR3 is TGTGCCAGCAGCCAAGGTAGAAACAATGAGCAGTTCTTC. Protein: CASSQGRNNEQFF.

This clonotype has a handful of counts. V and J are TRBV7-8 and TRBJ2-3, with no clear D. CDR1 and CDR2 (germline): SGHVS, FQNEAQ. Trimming stripped 5 bases from V and 2 bases from J, with 14 bases between. The CDR3 covers 15 residues. Here the CDR3 reads CASSPNPSTTDTQYF. DNA for the CDR3: TGTGCCAGCAGCCCGAACCCCTCAACCACAGATACGCAGTATTTT.

Only a few counts were recorded for this clonotype. The chain employs TRBV4-1 and TRBJ2-5; perhaps TRBD1 as D (6 bases). Trimming shortened V by 3 bases and J by 2 bases, and 10 bases separated the two germline ends. The CDR3 is 14 amino acids. Germline V gene lookup returns CDR1 MGHRA and CDR2 YSYEKL. The CDR3 is CASSQVDSQETQYF. The CDR3 DNA reads as TGCGCCAGCAGCCAGGTGGACAGTCAAGAGACCCAGTACTTC.

This clonotype was seen a handful of times. The rearrangement uses TRBV6-6 and TRBJ2-5; unclear D gene. The V end lost 6 bases, the J end lost 2 bases, and 13 bases lay between the germline ends. The germline V gene has CDR1 MNHNY and CDR2 SVGAGI (reference sequence). The CDR3 runs 14 residues. CDR3 DNA sequence: TGTGCCAGCAGCCAACGGGCGGATCAAGAGACCCAGTACTTC. Its translation: CASSQRADQETQYF.